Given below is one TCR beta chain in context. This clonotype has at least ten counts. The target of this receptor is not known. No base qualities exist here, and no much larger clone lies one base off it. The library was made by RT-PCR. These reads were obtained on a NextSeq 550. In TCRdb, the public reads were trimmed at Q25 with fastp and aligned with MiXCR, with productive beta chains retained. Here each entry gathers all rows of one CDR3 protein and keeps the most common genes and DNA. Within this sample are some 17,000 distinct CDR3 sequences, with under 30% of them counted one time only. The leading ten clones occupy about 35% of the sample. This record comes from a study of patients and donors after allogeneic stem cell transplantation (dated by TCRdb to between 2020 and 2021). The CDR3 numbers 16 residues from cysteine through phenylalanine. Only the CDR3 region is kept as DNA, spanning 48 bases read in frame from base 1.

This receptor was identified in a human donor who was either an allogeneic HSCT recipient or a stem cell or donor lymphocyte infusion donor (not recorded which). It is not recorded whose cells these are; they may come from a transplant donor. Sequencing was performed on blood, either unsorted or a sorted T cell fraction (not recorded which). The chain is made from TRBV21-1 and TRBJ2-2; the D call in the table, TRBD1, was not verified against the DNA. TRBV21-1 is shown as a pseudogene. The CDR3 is CASPDRGAWNTGELFF. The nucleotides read TGTGCCAGCCCGGACAGGGGCGCCTGGAACACCGGGGAGCTGTTTTTT.